The 27 T cell receptor beta chains below were found in one sample sequenced in a study of human T cells and chemical hapten exposure. Time point in this sample: pre-sensitization, week 0. Treatment defined: therapeutic diphenylcyclopropenone sensitization with weekly scalp DPC. TCRdb reprocessed the RACE reads via MiXCR and lists one record per CDR3 protein. The table shows under 300,000 distinct CDR3 sequences, with just under 8% occurring only once. The sequencing used whole blood, collected in connection with sensitization to the hapten diphenylcyclopropenone (DPC). All receptors derive from a man between 18 and 35 years old with alopecia areata. Some clones in this sample may be carry-over from other donors' samples.

The rearrangement links TRBV11-2 to TRBJ2-6; 12 bases agree with TRBD1. Germline V gene sequence: CDR1 SGHAT, CDR2 FQNNGV. V lost 6 bases, J lost 1 base, and 13 bases stayed unmatched. This CDR3 has 20 residues. The CDR3 loop reads CASSTSWDRGLRSGANVLTF. The CDR3 DNA reads TGTGCCAGCAGTACTTCCTGGGACAGGGGGCTAAGGTCTGGGGCCAACGTCCTGACTTTC.

This clonotype was counted many times. This rearrangement joins TRBV11-1 to TRBJ1-1; D unclear. The germline CDR1 and CDR2 sequences are SGHAT and FQDESV (reference sequence). The V end was cut by 3 bases, the J end by 5 bases, with 19 bases between. The CDR3 covers 16 residues. The CDR3 region has the DNA TGTGCCAGCAGCTTTACAGACCGCCTCGGAGGGACTGAAGCTTTCTTT. This codes for CASSFTDRLGGTEAFF. Variable domain in full (rest from reference TRBV11-1 and TRBJ1-1): EAEVAQSPRYKITEKSQAVAFWCDPISGHATLYWYRQILGQGPELLVQFQDESVVDDSQLPKDRFSAERLKGVDSTLKIQPAELGDSAMYLCASSFTDRLGGTEAFFGQGTRLTVV.

Only a few counts were recorded for this clonotype. The chain joins TRBV12-3 or TRBV12-4 to TRBJ2-1; TRBD2 matches 7 bases. This CDR3 is built from 17 residues. The J segment lost 1 base and the V segment lost 7 bases, leaving 13 bases of the junction unmatched. CDR3 nucleotide sequence: TGTGCCAGCAAGCACCCGGGCCTAGCGGATTCCTACAATGAGCAGTTCTTC. This translates into CASKHPGLADSYNEQFF.

This clonotype was seen only a few times. The rearrangement uses TRBV7-2 and TRBJ1-6, with D tentatively TRBD1 (5 bases). The V gene's germline CDR1 is SGHTA and CDR2 FQGNSA. Trimming pared 2 bases from V and 6 bases from J, leaving 11 bases between. This CDR3 comprises 15 residues. The CDR3 protein is CASSLRPGVNSPLHF. DNA of the CDR3: TGTGCCAGCAGCTTACGGCCGGGGGTTAATTCACCCCTCCACTTT.

J is TRBJ1-1 and V is TRBV29-1; unclear D gene. The germline gives CDR1 SQVTM, CDR2 ANQGSEA. Trimming cost V 7 bases and J 7 bases, with 22 bases left between them. The CDR3 has 14 residues. CDR3 protein: CSGTLDGSSDEAFF. The CDR3 DNA follows: TGCAGCGGAACGCTGGACGGATCTTCTGATGAAGCTTTCTTT.

This clonotype was detected many times. CDR3 coding DNA: TGTGCCAGCAGTCAAATGACACATGGCTACACCTTC. Protein sequence: CASSQMTHGYTF. This chain connects TRBV12-3 or TRBV12-4 to TRBJ1-2; D call uncertain. Trimming took off 5 bases at V and 6 bases at J, with 10 bases between the two ends. The CDR3 has 12 residues.

There are many counts of this clonotype. V gene TRBV12-3 or TRBV12-4 combines with J gene TRBJ1-1; 10 bases align to TRBD1. This CDR3 has 15 amino acids. The J segment lost 3 bases and the V segment lost 5 bases, leaving 6 bases of the junction unmatched. This CDR3 reads CASSKGQGLDTEAFF. The CDR3 region has the DNA TGTGCCAGCAGTAAGGGACAGGGGCTAGACACTGAAGCTTTCTTT.

This clonotype was seen more than once but under ten times. The rearrangement links TRBV7-8 to TRBJ2-7, with 8 bases aligning to TRBD1. The germline gives CDR1 SGHVS, CDR2 FQNEAQ. This CDR3 has 13 amino acids. V trimming: 10 bases; J trimming: 0 bases; junction bases outside the gene matches: 5. The CDR3 here is CATNRGSSYEQYF. In DNA form, the CDR3 reads TGTGCCACGAACAGGGGGAGCTCCTACGAGCAGTACTTC.

Turning to this clonotype: Its ends do not fully match the called genes, so a read error is possible. The V call is TRBV14, the J call TRBJ2-5; the match to TRBD2 covers 8 bases. The CDR3 consists of 16 residues. Germline V lookup: CDR1 SGHDN, CDR2 FVKESK. CDR3 DNA sequence: TGTACCAGCAGCCAATTCGGCGTACTAGCGGAAGAGACCCAGTACTTC. Its protein product is CTSSQFGVLAEETQYF.

This clonotype appeared a few times. This chain joins TRBV5-6 and TRBJ2-7; D not resolved. V shed 0 bases and J shed 3 bases, with 10 bases lying between them. Germline values: CDR1 SGHDT, CDR2 YYEEEE. The CDR3 contains 14 residues. The CDR3 DNA reads as TGTGCCAGCAGCTTGGAAGGCACATTCTACGAGCAGTACTTC. This gives the protein CASSLEGTFYEQYF.

This clonotype was counted a few times. The chain joins TRBV14 to TRBJ2-2, with D unresolved. The CDR3 runs 14 residues. Germline assignment: CDR1 SGHDN and CDR2 FVKESK. The V and J ends lost 0 bases and 4 bases respectively, with 6 bases between them. The chain's CDR3 is CASSQDPLTGELFF. CDR3 DNA sequence: TGTGCCAGCAGCCAAGATCCCCTCACCGGGGAGCTGTTTTTT.

The chain is built from TRBV4-1 and TRBJ2-4; perhaps TRBD1 as D (6 bases). V was cut by 1 base and J by 2 bases, with 15 bases left in between. The V gene's germline CDR1 is MGHRA and CDR2 YSYEKL. The CDR3 contains 17 residues. Here the CDR3 reads CASSQGPATGSKNIQYF. In nucleotides, the CDR3 is TGCGCCAGCAGCCAAGGACCAGCGACAGGTTCCAAAAACATTCAGTACTTC.

This chain connects TRBV11-2 to TRBJ2-7; D gene ambiguous. The CDR3 has 13 residues. V lost 7 bases to trimming and J lost 1 base, with 11 bases between them. Germline loops: CDR1 SGHAT, CDR2 FQNNGV. The CDR3 sequence is CASTPTGSYEQYF. In DNA form, the CDR3 reads TGTGCCAGCACCCCAACCGGTTCCTACGAGCAGTACTTC.

The genes are TRBV15 and TRBJ1-1; no definite D call. Deletions cut 0 bases from V and 0 bases from J, with 5 bases between. This CDR3 region has 14 residues. Germline assignment: CDR1 LNHNV and CDR2 YYDKDF (reference sequence). The chain's CDR3 is CATSRDSVNTEAFF. CDR3 coding DNA: TGTGCCACCAGCAGAGATTCGGTGAACACTGAAGCTTTCTTT.

This clonotype was observed a handful of times. The J gene is TRBJ1-1, the V gene TRBV9; D perhaps matches TRBD1 (6 bases). V was clipped by 4 bases and J by 0 bases, with 13 bases between them. CDR3 length: 15 amino acids. The germline V gene encodes CDR1 SGDLS and CDR2 YYNGEE. This chain's CDR3 is CASSSSDSLNTEAFF. In DNA, the CDR3 is TGTGCCAGCAGCTCATCGGACAGCTTGAACACTGAAGCTTTCTTT.

The J gene is TRBJ2-7, the V gene TRBV28, with TRBD1 as a possible D gene (6 bases). Germline assignment: CDR1 MDHEN and CDR2 SYDVKM. The ends were cut back, 3 bases at V and 2 bases at J, with 8 bases in the middle. This CDR3 spans 13 amino acids. DNA for the CDR3: TGTGCCAGCAGTTTCGGACAGACCTACGAGCAGTACTTC. Translation gives CASSFGQTYEQYF.

This clonotype was detected once. A read error may explain this, as a much larger clone is one base away. The chain has TRBV11-1 and TRBJ1-1; possible D gene TRBD1, 6 bases. CDR3 length: 14 amino acids. V lost 4 bases to trimming and J lost 3 bases, with 12 bases between them. CDR1 and CDR2 from the germline V gene are SGHAT and FQDESV (reference sequence). CDR3 in amino acids: CASSSGQSHTEAFF. CDR3 in DNA: TGTGCCAGCAGCTCTGGACAGTCCCACACTGAAGCTTTCTTT.

This clonotype occurred a few times. The genes are TRBV3-1 and TRBJ2-7, with unresolved D. Germline lookup yields CDR1 LGHDT and CDR2 YNNKEL (reference sequence). CDR3 length equals 14 residues. The V and J ends lost 1 base and 3 bases respectively, with 10 bases between them. The CDR3 DNA reads TGTGCCAGCAGCCAAGGGGTTGGCGTCTACGAGCAGTACGTC. As protein: CASSQGVGVYEQYV.

This clonotype was recorded at least ten times. V and J are TRBV4-3 and TRBJ1-3; D possibly corresponds to TRBD1 (5 bases). The germline gives CDR1 LGHNA, CDR2 YSLEER. This CDR3 is 13 amino acids long. Trimming stripped 1 base from V and 8 bases from J, with 9 bases between. CDR3 residues: CASSQARDDTIYF. The CDR3 nucleotides read TGCGCCAGCAGCCAAGCCAGGGACGACACCATATATTTT.

This clonotype was observed many times. The rearrangement links TRBV20-1 to TRBJ2-7; D is perhaps TRBD1 (5 bases). CDR1 is DFQATT and CDR2 is SNEGSKA in the germline V gene (reference sequence). The CDR3 is 13 residues long. The V end lost 3 bases, the J end lost 2 bases, and 11 bases lay between the germline ends. The chain's CDR3 is CSASSNRPYEQYV. The CDR3 DNA sequence: TGCAGTGCTAGTTCTAACAGGCCCTACGAGCAGTACGTC.

This clonotype was picked up a small number of times. J is TRBJ1-1 and V is TRBV9; D not resolved. The CDR3 loop spans 15 amino acids. Trimming stripped 2 bases from V and 0 bases from J, with 11 bases between. Germline CDR1 is SGDLS and CDR2 is YYNGEE. CDR3 sequence (DNA): TGTGCCAGCAGCGTCCGGGTCGAGCTGAACACTGAAGCTTTCTTT. The encoded protein is CASSVRVELNTEAFF.

This clonotype was observed a handful of times. The gene calls are TRBV2 and TRBJ1-5; 7 bases line up with TRBD1. This CDR3 contains 16 residues. Germline trimming cut 4 bases from V and 3 bases from J; bases unmatched to any gene: 9. The germline CDR1 and CDR2 sequences are SNHLY and FYNNEI. CDR3 loop: CASSATGRWLNQPQHF. CDR3 nucleotides: TGTGCCAGCAGTGCGACAGGGAGGTGGCTCAATCAGCCCCAGCATTTT.

The V gene is TRBV29-1, the J gene TRBJ2-2; D may be TRBD2 (5 bases). CDR3 size: 16 residues. Germline V gives CDR1 SQVTM, CDR2 ANQGSEA. Trimming removed 8 bases from V and 3 bases from J, with 22 bases in between. The chain's CDR3 is CSTRGSKATDTGELFF. The DNA of the CDR3 is TGCAGCACTCGGGGTTCGAAAGCAACGGACACCGGGGAGCTGTTTTTT.

The CDR3 spells CASSPLTGELTDTQYF. The DNA for the CDR3 is TGTGCCAGCAGCCCGCTCACGGGGGAGCTCACAGATACGCAGTATTTT. The rearrangement links TRBV7-9 to TRBJ2-3; TRBD2 might be the D (6 bases). In germline, CDR1 is SEHNR, CDR2 FQNEAQ (reference sequence). This CDR3 spans 16 amino acids. Between the trimmed V and J ends, which lost 5 bases and 2 bases, there was a span of 17 bases.

This clonotype was counted between two and nine times. V and J are TRBV7-8 and TRBJ2-6; possible D gene TRBD2, 6 bases. Germline CDR1 reads SGHVS; CDR2 reads FQNEAQ. The CDR3 is 13 residues long. The V gene lost 8 bases and the J gene lost 5 bases, with 10 bases spanning the gap. This CDR3 reads CASGGARANVLTF. The CDR3 coding sequence is TGTGCCAGCGGCGGGGCTAGGGCCAACGTCCTGACTTTC.

This clonotype showed up just a few times. V usage is TRBV4-3 and J usage is TRBJ1-2, with D unclear. Germline CDR1 is LGHNA and CDR2 is YSLEER. The CDR3 totals 14 residues. Trimming cost V 0 bases and J 4 bases, with 9 bases left between them. CDR3 region: CASSQDNRLYGYTF. The CDR3 nucleotides read TGCGCCAGCAGCCAAGATAACCGCCTCTATGGCTACACCTTC.

Many counts were recorded for this clonotype. The chain links TRBV24-1 to TRBJ2-7; the D gene could be TRBD1 or TRBD2 (5 bases each). From germline, CDR1 is KGHDR and CDR2 SFDVKD. The length of the CDR3 is 12 residues. V was clipped by 2 bases and J by 6 bases, with 7 bases between them. The CDR3 loop reads CATSDSGTEQYF. DNA for the CDR3: TGTGCCACCAGTGATTCAGGGACCGAGCAGTACTTC.